There are a few counts of the clone carrying this TCR beta chain. At one boundary the junction diverges from the germline segment, which might be a read error. The germline V gene encodes CDR1 SGHNT and CDR2 YYREEE (reference sequence). This CDR3 contains 15 residues. These data come from a study of cytomegalovirus exposure and HLA in healthy donors. PCR primers comprised 60 Vbeta and 13 Jbeta primers. Clones were read by immunoSEQ multiplex PCR, and TCRdb kept only the in-frame ones, dropping some. There are fewer than 250,000 clones in the sample; roughly four fifths occur only once, and about 0.22% lies in the top ten. At sampling all donors were nominally healthy, likely with unrecorded immune exposures.

The sequenced sample was PBMCs. This TCR derives from a girl aged 2 to 9 in good health and CMV-seronegative. The chain uses TRBV5-4 and TRBJ2-3, with TRBD2 matching 11 bases. The CDR3 loop is CASSTRLAGTATQYF. The CDR3 DNA sequence: TGTGCCAGCAGCACAAGACTAGCGGGAACAGCTACGCAGTATTTT.